This T cell receptor (beta chain) stems from a study of T cells in Graves' hyperthyroidism and ophthalmopathy. TCR beta CDR3 region amplification was performed from RNA transcripts. Researchers ran a first-round RT-PCR on the TCR CDR3 using the HTBI primer set. Using its own MiXCR run on the multiplex PCR reads, TCRdb lists one record per CDR3 protein. The sample contains under 400,000 distinct CDR3 sequences, approximately 15% of which appear only once. This clonotype has at least ten counts. Trimming pared 1 base from V and 6 bases from J, leaving 16 bases between. The germline V gene has CDR1 SGHNT and CDR2 YENEEA. CDR3 length equals 16 residues.

The receptor was isolated from a woman aged 55 to 70 with Graves' hyperthyroidism. The chain carries TRBV11-3 and TRBJ2-1, with D perhaps given as TRBD1 or TRBD2 (6 bases each). Sequenced: blood. CDR3 region: CASSLGWGALINEQFF. In DNA form, the CDR3 reads TGTGCCAGCAGCTTAGGTTGGGGGGCCCTTATCAATGAGCAGTTCTTC.